What follows are 32 T cell receptor beta chains derived from one specimen sequenced in a study of T cells in localized non-small cell lung cancer. The table came from immunoSEQ multiplex PCR; TCRdb's copy has only in-frame clones and leaves some out. Of some 51,000 clones listed, 86% are singletons. Sequencing was performed on peripheral blood, taken before any cancer treatment. These receptor sequences come from a woman aged 35-70 years with stage I lung adenocarcinoma.

The chain carries TRBV23-1 and TRBJ1-5, with no clear D. TRBV23-1 has ORF status, its function being uncertain. The CDR3 is 8 amino acids. The V gene lost 10 bases and the J gene lost 10 bases, with 5 bases spanning the gap. CDR3 sequence (DNA): TGCGCCACCCGCCCCCAGCATTTT. This translates into CATRPQHF.

J is TRBJ2-7 and V is TRBV28; D is unclear. V gave up 2 bases and J gave up 2 bases, with 7 bases separating them. The CDR3 runs to 13 residues. Germline V gene sequence: CDR1 MDHEN, CDR2 SYDVKM. CDR3 nucleotide sequence: TGTGCCAGCAGTTTAGGAACGGCCTACGAGCAGTACTTC. Translating it yields CASSLGTAYEQYF.

The chain employs TRBV5-1 and TRBJ1-3, with D tentatively TRBD1 (5 bases). The germline V gene has CDR1 SGHRS and CDR2 YFSETQ. V dropped 5 bases and J dropped 0 bases, with 12 bases sitting between them. CDR3 length equals 15 residues. CDR3 in DNA: TGCGCCAGCAGGTTGACAGCCAGCTCTGGAAACACCATATATTTT. Its translation is CASRLTASSGNTIYF.

The chain has TRBV7-9 and TRBJ2-3, with D perhaps TRBD2 (7 bases). The CDR3 has 16 amino acids. V lost 4 bases, J lost 1 base, and 15 bases lay in between. Germline-derived CDR1 and CDR2 are SEHNR and FQNEAQ (reference sequence). The DNA for the CDR3 is TGTGCCAGCAGCTGGAAGGGCGGGGGCGGCACAGATACGCAGTATTTT. Protein: CASSWKGGGGTDTQYF.

The chain combines TRBV4-1 with TRBJ2-7, with D perhaps TRBD1 or TRBD2 (5 bases each). Germline V lookup: CDR1 MGHRA, CDR2 YSYEKL. The CDR3 totals 15 residues. Trimming took off 1 base at V and 3 bases at J, with 13 bases between the two ends. Here the CDR3 reads CASSQVLNGGYEQYF. Here the CDR3 DNA reads TGCGCCAGCAGCCAAGTCCTCAATGGGGGCTACGAGCAGTACTTC.

This rearrangement joins TRBV2 to TRBJ1-2; D ambiguous. Germline V gene sequence: CDR1 SNHLY, CDR2 FYNNEI. The CDR3 has 11 amino acids. V was trimmed by 5 bases and J by 0 bases, leaving 1 base between them. DNA for the CDR3: TGTGCCAGCAGTTCTAACTATGGCTACACCTTC. Translation: CASSSNYGYTF.

This chain joins TRBV27 and TRBJ1-6; 7 positions match TRBD1. Trimming at V came to 2 bases and at J to 9 bases, leaving 7 bases not matched to a gene. Germline lookup yields CDR1 MNHEY and CDR2 SMNVEV (reference sequence). This CDR3 is 15 amino acids long. CDR3 sequence: CASSLTGEVGSPLHF. CDR3 nucleotide sequence: TGTGCCAGCAGTTTAACAGGGGAGGTGGGTTCACCCCTCCACTTT.

V is TRBV9 and J is TRBJ1-2; D remains ambiguous. Germline V gene lookup returns CDR1 SGDLS and CDR2 YYNGEE. The V and J ends lost 3 bases and 8 bases respectively, with 17 bases between them. The CDR3 is made up of 14 amino acids. CDR3 nucleotide sequence: TGTGCCAGCAGCGCGGAAGGGATTCTCCGAGGCTACACCTTC. Translated, it gives CASSAEGILRGYTF.

The chain recombines TRBV5-4 with TRBJ1-1, with 9 bases that match TRBD1. The J segment lost 3 bases and the V segment lost 0 bases, leaving 6 bases of the junction unmatched. This CDR3 region has 16 residues. CDR1 SGHNT and CDR2 YYREEE come from the germline V gene (reference sequence). CDR3: CASSLDLDRGDTEAFF. The CDR3 nucleotides are TGTGCCAGCAGCTTGGATCTAGACAGGGGGGACACTGAAGCTTTCTTT.

V gene TRBV2 combines with J gene TRBJ2-1; D unresolved. Trimming shortened V by 5 bases and J by 0 bases, and 11 bases separated the two germline ends. Germline-derived CDR1 and CDR2 are SNHLY and FYNNEI. This CDR3 is built from 15 residues. The CDR3: CASSHYLGSYNEQFF. The CDR3 nucleotides are TGTGCCAGCAGTCACTATCTCGGCTCCTACAATGAGCAGTTCTTC.

This clone was seen only once. The chain uses TRBV5-4 and TRBJ2-5; the match to TRBD1 covers 7 bases. The germline CDR1 and CDR2 sequences are SGHNT and YYREEE (reference sequence). The CDR3 runs 15 residues. V trimming: 0 bases; J trimming: 1 base; junction bases outside the gene matches: 3. For the CDR3, the DNA is TGTGCCAGCAGCTTGGGAGGGACAGCCCAAGAGACCCAGTACTTC. As protein: CASSLGGTAQETQYF.

This clone appeared a few times. The chain employs TRBV30 and TRBJ1-1; D is ambiguous. Germline V CDR1 and CDR2: GTSNPN, SVGIG (reference sequence). Trimming stripped 2 bases from V and 4 bases from J, with 11 bases between. This CDR3 spans 13 amino acids. CDR3 bases: TGTGCCTGGAGTTTTAGTCCGGCCACTGAAGCTTTCTTT. This encodes CAWSFSPATEAFF.

This sequence joins TRBV5-1 and TRBJ2-2; D perhaps matches TRBD1 (6 bases). The CDR3 is 15 residues long. V was trimmed by 3 bases and J by 5 bases, leaving 14 bases between them. Germline CDR1 reads SGHRS; CDR2 reads YFSETQ. CDR3 protein: CASSSRDIRTGELFF. CDR3 bases: TGCGCCAGCAGCTCCCGGGACATAAGAACCGGGGAGCTGTTTTTT.

V usage is TRBV27 and J usage is TRBJ1-1; possibly TRBD1 for D (5 bases). This CDR3 is 10 amino acids long. The germline CDR1 and CDR2 sequences are MNHEY and SMNVEV (reference sequence). The DNA for the CDR3 is TGTGCTTCAGGGAGGACTGAAGCTTTCTTT. It translates to CASGRTEAFF.

CDR3 nucleotide sequence: TGTGCCAGCAGTATCCCAGGGAACACTGAAGCTTTCTTT. The encoded protein is CASSIPGNTEAFF. V and J are TRBV28 and TRBJ1-1; D remains ambiguous. The CDR3 covers 13 residues. Germline-derived CDR1 and CDR2 are MDHEN and SYDVKM. With 5 bases removed from V and 1 base from J, the gap between germline ends came to 8 bases. The whole variable domain, filled in from reference TRBV28 and TRBJ1-1, reads DVKVTQSSRYLVKRTGEKVFLECVQDMDHENMFWYRQDPGLGLRLIYFSYDVKMKEKGDIPEGYSVSREKKERFSLILESASTNQTSMYLCASSIPGNTEAFFGQGTRLTVV.

J is TRBJ1-2 and V is TRBV9; D not certain. The CDR3 runs 14 residues. V dropped 0 bases and J dropped 5 bases, with 11 bases sitting between them. In germline, CDR1 is SGDLS, CDR2 YYNGEE. The CDR3 is CASSVDDNRYGYTF. The CDR3, as DNA: TGTGCCAGCAGCGTAGATGACAACCGATATGGCTACACCTTC.

The genes are TRBV19 and TRBJ2-2; unclear D gene. This CDR3 region has 14 residues. V gave up 3 bases and J gave up 2 bases, with 7 bases separating them. Germline CDR1 LNHDA, CDR2 SQIVND (reference sequence). CDR3 in DNA: TGTGCCAGTAGTATTGCACTCAACACCGGGGAGCTGTTTTTT. It encodes CASSIALNTGELFF.

The chain combines TRBV10-3 with TRBJ1-1; D uncertain. The CDR3 has 15 residues. Germline CDR1 is ENHRY and CDR2 is SYGVKD. Trimming removed 0 bases at V and 4 bases at J, with 12 bases between. For the CDR3, the DNA is TGTGCCATCAGTGAGTCGAACGGGCGGAGCACTGAAGCTTTCTTT. This sequence encodes CAISESNGRSTEAFF.

The chain links TRBV9 to TRBJ2-4; no definite D call. CDR1 is SGDLS, CDR2 YYNGEE, per germline. This CDR3 comprises 14 residues. V lost 0 bases and J lost 7, with 11 bases in between. The DNA for the CDR3 is TGTGCCAGCAGCGTAGGAACTAATCGGAACATTCAGTACTTC. It yields the protein CASSVGTNRNIQYF. The full variable domain, with the rest looked up from reference TRBV9 and TRBJ2-4, is DSGVTQTPKHLITATGQRVTLRCSPRSGDLSVYWYQQSLDQGLQFLIQYYNGEERAKGNILERFSAQQFPDLHSELNLSSLELGDSALYFCASSVGTNRNIQYFGAGTRLSVL.

This sequence joins TRBV4-3 and TRBJ1-4; 8 nucleotides line up with TRBD1. This CDR3 has 16 residues. Germline loops: CDR1 LGHNA, CDR2 YSLEER. The J segment lost 0 bases and the V segment lost 5 bases, leaving 5 bases of the junction unmatched. The CDR3 loop reads CASSGGQETTNEKLFF. CDR3 nucleotide sequence: TGCGCCAGCAGCGGGGGACAGGAGACAACTAATGAAAAACTGTTTTTT.

The sample holds one count of this clone. This chain links TRBV9 with TRBJ2-7; 10 nucleotides line up with TRBD1. Trimming cost V 3 bases and J 6 bases; bases outside gene matches: 12. Germline V gene data show CDR1 as SGDLS and CDR2 as YYNGEE. This CDR3 is built from 16 residues. The CDR3 loop reads CASSAGSRDRGSEQYF. CDR3 DNA sequence: TGTGCCAGCAGCGCCGGATCCCGGGACAGGGGAAGCGAGCAGTACTTC.

The gene calls are TRBV29-1 and TRBJ1-4; D possibly corresponds to TRBD1 (6 bases). The CDR3 sequence is 14 residues long. Between the trimmed V and J ends, which lost 6 bases and 4 bases, there was a span of 15 bases. Germline assignment: CDR1 SQVTM and CDR2 ANQGSEA. In nucleotides, the CDR3 is TGCAGCGTGGCCTTTGAGGGGGGTAATGAAAAACTGTTTTTT. Translated: CSVAFEGGNEKLFF.

This clone was seen once. V gene TRBV9 combines with J gene TRBJ1-2; 12 nucleotides align to TRBD1. From germline, CDR1 is SGDLS and CDR2 YYNGEE. The CDR3 length is 17 residues. V was pared by 5 bases and J by 1 base, with 9 bases of the junction left unmatched. The CDR3: CASSRGQGALDNYGYTF. CDR3 DNA sequence: TGTGCCAGCAGTCGGGGACAGGGGGCTCTGGATAACTATGGCTACACCTTC. The full variable domain, with the rest looked up from reference TRBV9 and TRBJ1-2, is DSGVTQTPKHLITATGQRVTLRCSPRSGDLSVYWYQQSLDQGLQFLIQYYNGEERAKGNILERFSAQQFPDLHSELNLSSLELGDSALYFCASSRGQGALDNYGYTFGSGTRLTVV.

The chain employs TRBV6-6 and TRBJ2-1, with 8 bases identical to TRBD1. This CDR3 region has 16 residues. Germline V gene data show CDR1 as MNHNY and CDR2 as SVGAGI (reference sequence). V gave up 4 bases and J gave up 3 bases; unmatched junction bases: 8. CDR3 sequence: CASSSKTGANYNEQFF. The CDR3, as DNA: TGTGCCAGCAGTTCTAAGACAGGGGCGAACTACAATGAGCAGTTCTTC.

The J gene is TRBJ2-7, the V gene TRBV6-1; D perhaps matches TRBD1 (6 bases). The CDR3 length is 13 residues. V was shortened by 6 bases and J by 5 bases, with 14 bases between the two germline ends. Per germline, CDR1 MNHNS and CDR2 SASEGT. CDR3 DNA: TGTGCCAGCAGACCACCGGACAGAGACGAGCAGTACTTC. Its protein product is CASRPPDRDEQYF.

This clone appeared a few times. V is TRBV6-1 and J is TRBJ2-5, with a tentative D call TRBD1 (5 bases). The ends were cut back, 3 bases at V and 5 bases at J, with 13 bases in the middle. The CDR3 is made up of 14 amino acids. CDR1 and CDR2 (germline): MNHNS, SASEGT. The DNA of the CDR3 is TGTGCCAGCAGTGAGCCAGGGCTTGGTGAGACCCAGTACTTC. Translated, it gives CASSEPGLGETQYF.

A few counts support this clone. The chain carries TRBV4-3 and TRBJ2-7, with D perhaps matching TRBD2 (5 bases). The CDR3 consists of 14 residues. The V and J ends lost 1 base and 4 bases respectively, with 11 bases between them. Germline lookup yields CDR1 LGHNA and CDR2 YSLEER. CDR3 sequence: CASSQALEGYEQYF. Written as DNA, the CDR3 is TGCGCCAGCAGCCAAGCACTAGAAGGGTACGAGCAGTACTTC.

A single count supports this clone. V and J are TRBV6-5 and TRBJ2-5; 8 bases are a match to TRBD2. The V gene end was trimmed by 6 bases and the J gene end by 1 base; junction bases not matched to a gene: 7. This CDR3 is 15 amino acids long. Germline loops: CDR1 MNHEY, CDR2 SVGAGI. In DNA form, the CDR3 reads TGTGCCAGCAGGGCTCATCTAGCGGGCCAAGAGACCCAGTACTTC. It translates to CASRAHLAGQETQYF.

This chain connects TRBV19 to TRBJ2-7; D perhaps matches TRBD1 (5 bases). The ends were cut back, 4 bases at V and 4 bases at J, with 5 bases in the middle. CDR3 length: 11 residues. Germline lookup yields CDR1 LNHDA and CDR2 SQIVND (reference sequence). The CDR3 DNA follows: TGTGCCAGTAGTACAGGGTACGAGCAGTACTTC. This codes for CASSTGYEQYF.

This rearrangement joins TRBV5-1 to TRBJ1-1; tentative D call: TRBD1 (6 bases). Trimming removed 2 bases at V and 5 bases at J, with 13 bases between. This CDR3 region has 14 residues. From germline, CDR1 is SGHRS and CDR2 YFSETQ. The CDR3 loop is CASSLRGGGTEAFF. The CDR3 region has the DNA TGCGCCAGCAGCTTAAGGGGGGGAGGAACTGAAGCTTTCTTT.

The J gene is TRBJ2-1, the V gene TRBV27; 7 bases map to TRBD1. The CDR3 consists of 16 residues. V was clipped by 5 bases and J by 7 bases; unmatched bases: 14. CDR1 and CDR2 from the germline V gene are MNHEY and SMNVEV (reference sequence). The CDR3 reads CASSQRQGRGVNEQFF. Written as DNA, the CDR3 is TGTGCCAGCAGTCAACGACAGGGTAGGGGAGTTAATGAGCAGTTCTTC.

The chain uses TRBV5-1 and TRBJ2-1, with D uncertain. Trimming left V 0 bases short and J 5 bases short, with 6 bases between. Germline values: CDR1 SGHRS, CDR2 YFSETQ. The CDR3 runs 13 residues. The CDR3 coding sequence is TGCGCCAGCAGCTTGGACTTAAACAATGAGCAGTTCTTC. It yields the protein CASSLDLNNEQFF.